This TCR beta chain was captured in a study of T cell responses to AZD1222 COVID-19 vaccine. In germline, CDR1 is SNHLY, CDR2 FYNNEI. V was shortened by 1 base and J by 4 bases, with 5 bases between the two germline ends. CDR3 size: 13 residues. Study-level points and caveats: Unmutated variant regions reportedly attract nearly half of all spike-specific TCRs.

Generated by immunoSEQ multiplex PCR, the TCRdb table keeps only in-frame clones and is missing some. The profile shows over 130,000 clones, over 75% of them singletons. Note on this clone: Antigen: not known.

The sequencing used peripheral blood, collected on day 0 of AZD1222 vaccination. This TCR derives from an adult in good health. The rearrangement joins TRBV2 to TRBJ1-5; D is undetermined. CDR3 sequence: CASSEEVNQPQHF. The CDR3, as DNA: TGTGCCAGCAGTGAAGAGGTAAATCAGCCCCAGCATTTT. Based on the CDR3 plus reference TRBV2 and TRBJ1-5, the full variable domain is EPEVTQTPSHQVTQMGQEVILRCVPISNHLYFYWYRQILGQKVEFLVSFYNNEISEKSEIFDDQFSVERPDGSNFTLKIRSTKLEDSAMYFCASSEEVNQPQHFGDGTRLSIL.